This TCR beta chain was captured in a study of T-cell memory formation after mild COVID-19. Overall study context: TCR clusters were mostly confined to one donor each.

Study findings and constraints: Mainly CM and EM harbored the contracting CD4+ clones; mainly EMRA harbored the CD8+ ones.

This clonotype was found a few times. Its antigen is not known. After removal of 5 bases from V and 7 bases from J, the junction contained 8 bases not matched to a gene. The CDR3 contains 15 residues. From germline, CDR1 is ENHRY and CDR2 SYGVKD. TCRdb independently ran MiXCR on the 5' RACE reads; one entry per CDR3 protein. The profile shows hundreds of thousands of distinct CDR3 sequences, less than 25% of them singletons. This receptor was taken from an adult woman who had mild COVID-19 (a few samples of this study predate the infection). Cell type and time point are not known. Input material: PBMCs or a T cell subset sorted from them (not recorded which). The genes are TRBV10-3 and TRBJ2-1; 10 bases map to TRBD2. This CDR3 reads CAISQLAGTRNEQFF. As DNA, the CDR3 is TGTGCCATCAGTCAACTAGCGGGGACAAGGAATGAGCAGTTCTTC.